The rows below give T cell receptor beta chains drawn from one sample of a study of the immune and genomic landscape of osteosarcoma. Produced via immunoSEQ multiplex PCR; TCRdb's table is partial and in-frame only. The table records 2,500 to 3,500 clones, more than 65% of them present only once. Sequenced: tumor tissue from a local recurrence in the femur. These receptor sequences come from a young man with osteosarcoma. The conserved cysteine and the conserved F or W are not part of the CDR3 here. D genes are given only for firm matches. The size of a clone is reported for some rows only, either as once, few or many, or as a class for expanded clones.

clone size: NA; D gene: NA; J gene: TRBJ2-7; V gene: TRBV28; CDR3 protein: ASSFPTTGSYEQY
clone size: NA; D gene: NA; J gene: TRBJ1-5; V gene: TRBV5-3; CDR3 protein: ARSPPVGAQPQH
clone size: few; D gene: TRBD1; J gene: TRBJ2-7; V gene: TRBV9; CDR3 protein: ASSGQGAYEQY
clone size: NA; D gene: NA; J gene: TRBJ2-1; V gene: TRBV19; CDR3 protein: ASSTTRDPYNEQF
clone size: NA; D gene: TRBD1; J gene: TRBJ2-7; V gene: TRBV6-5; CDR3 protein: ASRRPGQGTYEQY
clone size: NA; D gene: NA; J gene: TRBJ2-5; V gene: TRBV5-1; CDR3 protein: ASSLAGGQETQY
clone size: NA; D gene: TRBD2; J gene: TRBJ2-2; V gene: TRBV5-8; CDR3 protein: ASSLVGGGIAGELF
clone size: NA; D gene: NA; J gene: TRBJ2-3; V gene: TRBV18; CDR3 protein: ASSPPRVDTQY
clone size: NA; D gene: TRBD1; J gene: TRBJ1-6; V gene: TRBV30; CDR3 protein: AWSTGTEDSPLH
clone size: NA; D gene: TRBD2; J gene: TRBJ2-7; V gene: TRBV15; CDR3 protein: ATSTRTSYEQY
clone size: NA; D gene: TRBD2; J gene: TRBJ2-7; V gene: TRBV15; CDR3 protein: ATSHYTSGGREQY
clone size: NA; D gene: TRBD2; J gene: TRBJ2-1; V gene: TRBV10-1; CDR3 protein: ASSLAGDDNEQF
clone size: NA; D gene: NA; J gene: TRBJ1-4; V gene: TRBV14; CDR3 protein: ASSPLSIGTIGSTNEKLF
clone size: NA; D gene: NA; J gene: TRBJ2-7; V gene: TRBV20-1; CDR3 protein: SAQDRYEQY
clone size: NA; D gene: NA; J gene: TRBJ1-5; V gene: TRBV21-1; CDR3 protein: ASSKRRVLQH
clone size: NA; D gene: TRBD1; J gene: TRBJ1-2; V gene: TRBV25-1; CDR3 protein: ASSQQGVDGYT
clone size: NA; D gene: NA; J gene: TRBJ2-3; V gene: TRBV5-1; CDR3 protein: ASSLRGDTQY
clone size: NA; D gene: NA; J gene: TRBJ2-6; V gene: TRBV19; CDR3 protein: ASKAGSSGANVLT
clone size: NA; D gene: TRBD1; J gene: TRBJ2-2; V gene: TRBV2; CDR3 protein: ASSAGQGAGTGELF
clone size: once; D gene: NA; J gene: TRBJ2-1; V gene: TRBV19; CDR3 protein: ASSIAANEQF
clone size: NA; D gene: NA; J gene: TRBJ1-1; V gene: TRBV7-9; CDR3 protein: ASSETSGGGPDTEAF
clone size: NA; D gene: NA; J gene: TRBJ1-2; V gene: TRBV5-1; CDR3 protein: ASSFGQSYGYT
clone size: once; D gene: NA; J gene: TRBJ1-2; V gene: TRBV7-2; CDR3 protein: ASSSTNTAGGGGYT
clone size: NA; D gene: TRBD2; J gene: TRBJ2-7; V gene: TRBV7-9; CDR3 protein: ASSPRTSGKGEQY
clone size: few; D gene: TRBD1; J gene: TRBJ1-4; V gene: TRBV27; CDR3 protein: ASSDRGGRVGLF
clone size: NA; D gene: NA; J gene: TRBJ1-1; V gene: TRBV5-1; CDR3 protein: ASSLDGVIGMNTEAF
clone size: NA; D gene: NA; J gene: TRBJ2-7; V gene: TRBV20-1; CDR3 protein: SARPGVEQY
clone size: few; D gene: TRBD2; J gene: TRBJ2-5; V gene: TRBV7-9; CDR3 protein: ASVELAGNPQETQY
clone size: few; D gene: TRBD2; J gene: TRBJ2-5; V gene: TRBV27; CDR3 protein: ASSLSLAGFRETQY
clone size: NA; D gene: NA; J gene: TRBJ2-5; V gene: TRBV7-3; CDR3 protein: ASSLGPQETQY
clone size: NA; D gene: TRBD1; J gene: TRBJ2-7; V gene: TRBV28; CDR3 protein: ASSSSWRDRVPYEQY
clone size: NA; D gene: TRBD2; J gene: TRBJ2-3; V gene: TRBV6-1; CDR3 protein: ASSESGGGAADTQY
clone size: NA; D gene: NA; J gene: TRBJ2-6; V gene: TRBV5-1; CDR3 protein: ASSLARQGGSISGANVLT
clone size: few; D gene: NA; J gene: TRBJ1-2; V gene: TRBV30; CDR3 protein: AWGLHGPSGYGYT
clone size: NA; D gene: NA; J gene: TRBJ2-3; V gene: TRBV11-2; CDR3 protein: ASSLMAGSHGTQY
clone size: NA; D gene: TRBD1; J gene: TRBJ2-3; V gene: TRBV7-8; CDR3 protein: ASSLGGGQGTDTQY
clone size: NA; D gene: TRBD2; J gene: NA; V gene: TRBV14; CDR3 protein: ASSRGTSGTYEQY
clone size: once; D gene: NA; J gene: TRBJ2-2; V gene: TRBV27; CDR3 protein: ASSLLGRVGTGELF
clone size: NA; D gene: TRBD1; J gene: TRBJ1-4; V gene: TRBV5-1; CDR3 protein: ASSLQGGIEKLF
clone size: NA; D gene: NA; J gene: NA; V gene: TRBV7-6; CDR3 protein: ASSLDNARSEQY
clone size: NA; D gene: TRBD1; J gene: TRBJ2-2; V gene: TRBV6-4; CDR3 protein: ASSDSGQGNTGELF
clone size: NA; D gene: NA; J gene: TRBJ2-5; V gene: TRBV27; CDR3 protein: ASSPLGGKETQY
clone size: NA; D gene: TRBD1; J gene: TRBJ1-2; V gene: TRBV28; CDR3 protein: ASRGQGLSYGYT
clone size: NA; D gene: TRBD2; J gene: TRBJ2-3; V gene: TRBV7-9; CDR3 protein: ASSLGLARVTDTQY
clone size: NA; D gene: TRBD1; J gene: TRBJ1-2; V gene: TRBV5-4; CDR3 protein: ASSLQGTDGYT
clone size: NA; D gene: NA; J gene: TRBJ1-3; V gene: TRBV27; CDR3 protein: ASSPGRRGSGNTIY
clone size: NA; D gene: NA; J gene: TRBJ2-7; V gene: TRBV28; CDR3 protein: ASPPEGVGDDSYEQY
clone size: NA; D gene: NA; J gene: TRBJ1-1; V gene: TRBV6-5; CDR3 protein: ASNGRRTWNTEAF
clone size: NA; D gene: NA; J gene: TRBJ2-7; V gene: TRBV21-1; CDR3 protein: ASSKVGLGGLTRSYEQY
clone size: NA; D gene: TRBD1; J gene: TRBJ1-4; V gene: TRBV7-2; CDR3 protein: ASSPTGGSNEKLF
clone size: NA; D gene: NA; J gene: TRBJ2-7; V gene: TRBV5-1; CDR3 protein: ASSLVAGESYEQY
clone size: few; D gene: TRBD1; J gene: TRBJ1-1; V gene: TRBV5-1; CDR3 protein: ASSPGQGLNTEAF